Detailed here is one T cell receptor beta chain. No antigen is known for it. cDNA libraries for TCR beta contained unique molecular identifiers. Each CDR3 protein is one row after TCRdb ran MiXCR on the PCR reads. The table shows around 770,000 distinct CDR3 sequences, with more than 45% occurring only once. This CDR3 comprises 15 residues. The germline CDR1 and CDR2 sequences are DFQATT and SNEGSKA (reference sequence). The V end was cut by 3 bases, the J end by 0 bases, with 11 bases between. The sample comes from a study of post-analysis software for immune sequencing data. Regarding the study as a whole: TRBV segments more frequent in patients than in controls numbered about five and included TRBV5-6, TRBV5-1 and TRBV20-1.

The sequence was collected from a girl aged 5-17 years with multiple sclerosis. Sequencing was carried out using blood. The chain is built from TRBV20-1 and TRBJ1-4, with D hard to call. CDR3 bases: TGCAGTGCTAGGGTTGCGGGTGCAACTAATGAAAAACTGTTTTTT. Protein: CSARVAGATNEKLFF.